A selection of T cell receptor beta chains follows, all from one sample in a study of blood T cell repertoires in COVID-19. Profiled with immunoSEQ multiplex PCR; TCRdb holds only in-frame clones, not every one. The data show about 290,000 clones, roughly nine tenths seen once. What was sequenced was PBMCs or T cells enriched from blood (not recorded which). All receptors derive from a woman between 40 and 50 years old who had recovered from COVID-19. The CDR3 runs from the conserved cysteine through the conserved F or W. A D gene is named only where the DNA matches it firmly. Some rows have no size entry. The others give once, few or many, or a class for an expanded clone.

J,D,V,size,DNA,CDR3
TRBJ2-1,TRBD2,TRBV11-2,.,TGTGCCAGCAGCTCAATAGCGGGGGGGTGGGAGCAGTTCTTC,CASSSIAGGWEQFF
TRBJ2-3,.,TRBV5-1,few,TGCGCCAGCAGCTTAGACGGGAACCCTACAGATACGCAGTATTTT,CASSLDGNPTDTQYF
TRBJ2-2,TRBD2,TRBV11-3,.,TGTGCCAGCAGCGCCGGGACTAGGGCCGGGGAGCTGTTTTTT,CASSAGTRAGELFF
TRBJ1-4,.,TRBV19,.,TGTGCCAGTAGTATCCTCGGAGGGAATGAAAAACTGTTTTTT,CASSILGGNEKLFF
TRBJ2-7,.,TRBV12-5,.,TGTGCTAGTGGGGAGAGCCTCTCCTACGAGCAGTACTTC,CASGESLSYEQYF
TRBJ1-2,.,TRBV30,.,TGTGCCGGGGGAGGGCACCGATCCTATGGCTACACCTTC,CAGGGHRSYGYTF
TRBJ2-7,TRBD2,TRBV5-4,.,TGTGCCAGCAGCCCGAAGTATAGCGGGAGGGCGGTAGAGCAGTACTTC,CASSPKYSGRAVEQYF
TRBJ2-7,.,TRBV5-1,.,TGCGCCAGCAGCTTAAATTTAGCGGCGGCCTATCCCTACGAGCAGTACTTC,CASSLNLAAAYPYEQYF
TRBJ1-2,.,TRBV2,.,TGTGCCAGCAGTGAACGCGTGAACTATGGCTACACCTTC,CASSERVNYGYTF
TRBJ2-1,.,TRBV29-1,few,TGCAGCGCCGTAACAGGTTACAATGAGCAGTTCTTC,CSAVTGYNEQFF
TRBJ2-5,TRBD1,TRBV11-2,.,TGTGCCAGCAGCCGAGGACAGGGAGAGACCCAGTACTTC,CASSRGQGETQYF
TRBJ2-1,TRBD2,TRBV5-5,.,TGTGCCAGCAGCTTGGTGTTGGCGGGGGGAGCCAATGAGCAGTTCTTC,CASSLVLAGGANEQFF
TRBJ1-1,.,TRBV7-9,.,TGTGCCAGCAGCTTAAGCTTACAGGAAGCTTTCTTT,CASSLSLQEAFF
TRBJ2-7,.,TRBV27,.,TGTGCCAGCAGTTTCAGAGGTCCCGAATACGAGCAGTACTTC,CASSFRGPEYEQYF
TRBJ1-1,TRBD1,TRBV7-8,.,TGTGCCAGCTCTACCCGGGACAGGGGATTGGGCACTGAAGCTTTCTTT,CASSTRDRGLGTEAFF
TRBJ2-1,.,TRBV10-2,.,TGCGCCAGCAGTGAGTCAGACGGGAATGAGCAGTTCTTC,CASSESDGNEQFF
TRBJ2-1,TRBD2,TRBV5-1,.,TGCGCCAGCAGCTTCGGTAATGGACTAGCGGGGGCTCTAGGGCTCTTC,CASSFGNGLAGALGLF
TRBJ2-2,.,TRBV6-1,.,TGTGCCAGCAGTCCAGGGAACACCGGGGAGCTGTTTTTT,CASSPGNTGELFF
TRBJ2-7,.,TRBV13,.,TGTGCCAGCAGCCCTTTCTTAAGGAGTTCCTACGAGCAGTACTTC,CASSPFLRSSYEQYF
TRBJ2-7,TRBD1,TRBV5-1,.,TGCGCCAGCTATAACGAGGGGGCACAGGAGCAGTACTTC,CASYNEGAQEQYF
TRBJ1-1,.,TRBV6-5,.,TGTGCCAGCAGTTACTGGCAGGGTGAAGCTTTCTTT,CASSYWQGEAFF
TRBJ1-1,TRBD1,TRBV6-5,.,TGTGCCAGCCGTAAGGACAGGGCGGGGAACACTGAAGCTTTCTTT,CASRKDRAGNTEAFF
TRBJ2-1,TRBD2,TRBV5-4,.,TGTGCCAGCAGCCAAGGACTAGCGGGAGAGGGTGAGCAGTTCTTC,CASSQGLAGEGEQFF
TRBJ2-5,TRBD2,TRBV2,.,TGTGCCAGCAGGCTTCGACTAGCGGAAGAGACCCAGTACTTC,CASRLRLAEETQYF
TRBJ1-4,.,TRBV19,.,TGTGCCAGTAGTCGTGCAAGCCTCAATGAAAAACTGTTTTTT,CASSRASLNEKLFF
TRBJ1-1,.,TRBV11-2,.,TGTGCCAGCAGCCGGTACACAGAGAACACTGAAGCTTTCTTT,CASSRYTENTEAFF
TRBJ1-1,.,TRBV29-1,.,TGCAGCGTTGGGAACAGGGTGAACACTGAAGCTTTCTTT,CSVGNRVNTEAFF
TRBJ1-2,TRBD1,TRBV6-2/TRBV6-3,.,TGTGCCAGCAGTTACAAGTGGACAGGGGGCAGCTATGGCTACACCTTC,CASSYKWTGGSYGYTF
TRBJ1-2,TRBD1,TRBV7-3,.,TGTGCCAGCGCCCCCCGACAGGGTCGTTATGGCTACACCTTC,CASAPRQGRYGYTF
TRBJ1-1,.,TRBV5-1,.,TGCGCCAGCAGCTCCGAGTATGAAGCTTTCTTT,CASSSEYEAFF
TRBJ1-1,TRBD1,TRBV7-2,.,TGTGCCAGCAGCCTCAGATTCAGGGGGCTCGGAACTGAAGCTTTCTTT,CASSLRFRGLGTEAFF